Listed here are 24 T cell receptor beta chains from one sample, sequenced in a study of blood T cell repertoires in COVID-19. Some clones are missing from TCRdb's copy, which holds only in-frame ones; the method was immunoSEQ multiplex PCR. This repertoire shows tens of thousands of clones, roughly 79% found once; its top ten account for 13% to 15%. The specimen was peripheral blood. The receptors derive from a human donor in a cohort sampled during active COVID-19.

This clone has a single count. The rearrangement uses TRBV7-2 and TRBJ1-6, with D tentatively TRBD1 (5 bases). With 1 base removed from V and 6 bases from J, the gap between germline ends came to 10 bases. This CDR3 comprises 15 residues. Germline assignment: CDR1 SGHTA and CDR2 FQGNSA. The CDR3 region is CASSLEADINSPLHF. The CDR3 region has the DNA TGTGCCAGCAGCTTAGAGGCGGACATTAATTCACCCCTCCACTTT.

The gene calls are TRBV18 and TRBJ2-2, with D possibly matching TRBD1 (6 bases). Germline assignment: CDR1 KGHSH and CDR2 LQKENI. The CDR3 is made up of 15 amino acids. Trimming took 1 base from V and 4 from J, leaving 10 bases between them. The CDR3 DNA reads TGTGCCAGCTCACCACGGTCCAGGGGCACCGGGGAGCTGTTTTTT. Residues: CASSPRSRGTGELFF.

The chain recombines TRBV13 with TRBJ1-2, with 9 bases matching TRBD1. The CDR3 spans 12 residues. V lost 4 bases and J lost 8; bases outside the gene matches: 2. CDR1 is PRHDT and CDR2 is FYEKMQ in the germline V gene (reference sequence). This chain's CDR3 is CASSWTGVGYTF. The CDR3 DNA sequence: TGTGCCAGCAGCTGGACAGGGGTGGGCTACACCTTC.

The V call is TRBV15, the J call TRBJ2-3; D perhaps matches TRBD2 (7 bases). CDR3 length: 18 amino acids. Trimming removed 0 bases from V and 3 bases from J, with 19 bases in between. CDR1 and CDR2 (germline): LNHNV, YYDKDF (reference sequence). The CDR3: CATSRDKRGGTITDTQYF. In nucleotides, the CDR3 is TGTGCCACCAGCAGAGATAAGAGGGGGGGTACTATTACAGATACGCAGTATTTT. Using reference TRBV15 and TRBJ2-3 for the parts outside the CDR3, the full variable domain is DAMVIQNPRYQVTQFGKPVTLSCSQTLNHNVMYWYQQKSSQAPKLLFHYYDKDFNNEADTPDNFQSRRPNTSFCFLDIRSPGLGDTAMYLCATSRDKRGGTITDTQYFGPGTRLTVL.

The V and J genes are TRBV6-2 or TRBV6-3 and TRBJ2-7; 8 bases map to TRBD1. Germline loops: CDR1 MNHEY, CDR2 SVGEGT. The CDR3 is 16 amino acids. V lost 5 bases to trimming and J lost 3 bases; unmatched junction nucleotides: 12. The CDR3 sequence: CASSPHRDRSHYEQYF. The CDR3, as DNA: TGTGCCAGCAGTCCACACCGGGACAGGTCCCACTACGAGCAGTACTTC.

The chain employs TRBV3-1 (or the pseudogene TRBV3-2) and TRBJ2-5, with 7 bases aligning to TRBD1. The V and J ends lost 4 bases and 4 bases, in that order; junction bases with no gene match: 6. CDR3 length equals 14 residues. The germline CDR1 and CDR2 sequences are LGHDT and YNNKEL (reference sequence). The CDR3 sequence is CASSLSGTVETQYF. CDR3 in DNA: TGTGCCAGCAGCCTTTCCGGGACAGTAGAGACCCAGTACTTC.

This chain connects TRBV4-1 to TRBJ2-7; 8 nucleotides match TRBD1. Germline-derived CDR1 and CDR2 are MGHRA and YSYEKL. The CDR3 sequence is 16 residues long. J gave up 4 bases and V 1 base, and 9 bases lay outside the gene matches. CDR3 in amino acids: CASSQGVGQGMYEQYF. CDR3 bases: TGCGCCAGCAGCCAAGGTGTAGGACAGGGTATGTACGAGCAGTACTTC.

This chain uses TRBV18 with TRBJ2-4; TRBD1 is a possible D gene (6 bases). The V and J ends lost 3 bases and 0 bases respectively, with 15 bases between them. This CDR3 spans 17 amino acids. Germline assignment: CDR1 KGHSH and CDR2 LQKENI. The CDR3 is CASSPLRTALAKNIQYF. The CDR3 coding sequence is TGTGCCAGCTCACCCCTTCGGACAGCTCTAGCCAAAAACATTCAGTACTTC. Using reference TRBV18 and TRBJ2-4 for the parts outside the CDR3, the full variable domain is NAGVMQNPRHLVRRRGQEARLRCSPMKGHSHVYWYRQLPEEGLKFMVYLQKENIIDESGMPKERFSAEFPKEGPSILRIQQVVRGDSAAYFCASSPLRTALAKNIQYFGAGTRLSVL.

The V call is TRBV5-4, the J call TRBJ2-5, with 9 nucleotides matching TRBD1. The V gene's germline CDR1 is SGHNT and CDR2 YYREEE (reference sequence). V shed 0 bases and J 4 bases; nucleotides not matched to a gene: 1. The length of the CDR3 is 14 residues. The CDR3: CASSLGQGVETQYF. Here the CDR3 DNA reads TGTGCCAGCAGCTTGGGACAGGGGGTAGAGACCCAGTACTTC.

The J gene is TRBJ1-1, the V gene TRBV4-3; the match to TRBD1 covers 8 bases. Germline V gene sequence: CDR1 LGHNA, CDR2 YSLEER. V trimming: 3 bases; J trimming: 4 bases; junction bases outside the gene matches: 4. The CDR3 spans 14 residues. In DNA form, the CDR3 reads TGCGCCAGCAGCCACCGACAGGGGCTCACTGAAGCTTTCTTT. It specifies CASSHRQGLTEAFF.

This clone was detected only a few times. The chain uses TRBV5-1 and TRBJ1-1, with D possibly matching TRBD1 (5 bases). V lost 0 bases and J 0 bases, leaving 9 bases between the germline ends. This CDR3 is built from 15 residues. CDR1 and CDR2 from the germline V gene are SGHRS and YFSETQ. CDR3 DNA: TGCGCCAGCAGCTTGGGACAGCTGATGAACACTGAAGCTTTCTTT. It is translated as CASSLGQLMNTEAFF.

The chain couples TRBV7-2 to TRBJ2-3; tentative D call: TRBD2 (7 bases). The CDR3 covers 17 residues. Between the trimmed V and J ends, which lost 6 bases and 2 bases, there was a span of 21 bases. Germline loops: CDR1 SGHTA, CDR2 FQGNSA. The CDR3 reads CASRRGWAGANTDTQYF. The CDR3 DNA sequence: TGTGCCAGCAGGAGGGGTTGGGCGGGGGCTAACACAGATACGCAGTATTTT. Supplemented by reference TRBV7-2 and TRBJ2-3, the full variable domain reads GAGVSQSPSNKVTEKGKDVELRCDPISGHTALYWYRQSLGQGLEFLIYFQGNSAPDKSGLPSDRFSAERTGGSVSTLTIQRTQQEDSAVYLCASRRGWAGANTDTQYFGPGTRLTVL.

DNA of the CDR3: TGTGCCAGCCAAGGTGGGGCCCTGAACACTGAAGCTTTCTTT. This sequence encodes CASQGGALNTEAFF. V usage is TRBV2 and J usage is TRBJ1-1; D perhaps matches TRBD1 (5 bases). This CDR3 has 14 amino acids. Trimming pared 8 bases from V and 0 bases from J, leaving 13 bases between. Germline-derived CDR1 and CDR2 are SNHLY and FYNNEI.

Only a few counts were recorded for this clone. This sequence joins TRBV24-1 and TRBJ2-1; TRBD1 agrees at 7 bases. CDR1 and CDR2 from the germline V gene are KGHDR and SFDVKD. V lost 5 bases and J lost 3; bases outside the gene matches: 9. This CDR3 region has 16 residues. As DNA, the CDR3 is TGTGCCACCAGTGCCGGGGACAGCTCATACTACAATGAGCAGTTCTTC. Its protein is CATSAGDSSYYNEQFF.

The J gene is TRBJ2-1, the V gene TRBV11-2; 9 positions match TRBD2. The CDR3 loop spans 15 amino acids. Germline V gene data show CDR1 as SGHAT and CDR2 as FQNNGV. V lost 1 base and J lost 9; bases outside the gene matches: 7. The CDR3 here is CASSLGPSGRSEQFF. The CDR3 DNA follows: TGTGCCAGCAGCTTAGGACCCAGCGGGAGGAGTGAGCAGTTCTTC.

The V call is TRBV11-2, the J call TRBJ1-1; tentatively, D is TRBD1 (6 bases). Germline assignment: CDR1 SGHAT and CDR2 FQNNGV. CDR3 size: 14 residues. The V end lost 7 bases, the J end lost 5 bases, and 17 bases lay between the germline ends. This chain's CDR3 is CASTSPRGGTEAFF. In DNA form, the CDR3 reads TGTGCCAGCACGTCCCCCAGGGGAGGGACTGAAGCTTTCTTT.

The rearrangement uses TRBV4-3 and TRBJ1-1; D not certain. This CDR3 comprises 15 residues. The germline gives CDR1 LGHNA, CDR2 YSLEER. V was pared by 0 bases and J by 7 bases, with 15 bases between. The CDR3 loop reads CASSQDSLASLEAFF. In DNA, the CDR3 is TGCGCCAGCAGCCAAGACAGTTTAGCGTCCCTTGAAGCTTTCTTT.

The chain combines TRBV5-4 with TRBJ1-1; 7 nucleotides agree with TRBD1. From germline, CDR1 is SGHNT and CDR2 YYREEE (reference sequence). Trimming at V came to 0 bases and at J to 5 bases, leaving 4 bases not matched to a gene. The CDR3 length is 14 residues. This CDR3 is CASSLDRGLTEAFF. CDR3 coding DNA: TGTGCCAGCAGCTTGGACAGGGGATTGACTGAAGCTTTCTTT.

The chain combines TRBV7-2 with TRBJ1-2; unclear D gene. This CDR3 has 14 residues. Per germline, CDR1 SGHTA and CDR2 FQGNSA. The V end was cut by 2 bases, the J end by 2 bases, with 9 bases between. The CDR3 sequence: CASSLRTANYGYTF. Written as DNA, the CDR3 is TGTGCCAGCAGCTTACGAACTGCGAACTATGGCTACACCTTC.

V usage is TRBV2 and J usage is TRBJ2-1, with 7 positions matching TRBD2. V trimming: 6 bases; J trimming: 12 bases; junction bases outside the gene matches: 5. Germline assignment: CDR1 SNHLY and CDR2 FYNNEI. This CDR3 is 11 amino acids long. CDR3 sequence: CASSVLAGQFF. In DNA, the CDR3 is TGTGCCAGCAGCGTTTTAGCGGGGCAGTTCTTC.

The V call is TRBV4-1, the J call TRBJ2-5; TRBD2 matches 8 bases. V shed 5 bases and J 1 base; nucleotides not matched to a gene: 9. The CDR3 extends over 16 amino acids. Germline-derived CDR1 and CDR2 are MGHRA and YSYEKL. DNA of the CDR3: TGCGCCAGCAGCTTTGGACTAGCTGGGCCCCAAGAGACCCAGTACTTC. Its protein product is CASSFGLAGPQETQYF.

This clone is a singleton in its sample. The genes are TRBV28 and TRBJ2-5; 12 nucleotides agree with TRBD1. Germline CDR1 reads MDHEN; CDR2 reads SYDVKM. After removal of 7 bases from V and 5 bases from J, the junction contained 8 bases not matched to a gene. The CDR3 spans 15 residues. CDR3 DNA: TGTGCCAGCACCCCAAGGGGGACAGGGGGCGAGACCCAGTACTTC. Translation: CASTPRGTGGETQYF.

The chain recombines TRBV9 with TRBJ2-1; the match to TRBD2 covers 8 bases. The CDR3 totals 15 residues. Germline V CDR1 and CDR2: SGDLS, YYNGEE. The V segment lost 0 bases and the J segment 6 bases; nucleotides outside the gene matches: 5. CDR3 sequence reads: CASSVGAGGSNEQFF. DNA of the CDR3: TGTGCCAGCAGCGTAGGGGCGGGAGGATCCAATGAGCAGTTCTTC.

This clone was seen only a few times. V gene TRBV6-2 or TRBV6-3 combines with J gene TRBJ1-2; tentatively, D is TRBD1 (6 bases). The germline V gene encodes CDR1 MNHEY and CDR2 SVGEGT. V was trimmed by 6 bases and J by 7 bases, leaving 18 bases between them. This CDR3 is 14 amino acids long. In DNA, the CDR3 is TGTGCCAGCAGCGACAGGCAGGGTCGGATTGGCTACACCTTC. Translating gives CASSDRQGRIGYTF.